Presented here are 30 T cell receptor beta chains from one specimen sequenced in a study of shared clonotypes between healthy human individuals. Profiling relied on immunoSEQ multiplex PCR, and the TCRdb table lists in-frame clones only, not all of them. The data show roughly 2.1 million clones, under 95% seen once. The naive CD8 subset, CD45RO-negative cells positively selected for CCR7, excluded terminally differentiated effector memory CD45RA+ cells. Sequencing used naive CD8+ T cells from PBMCs. The receptors were gathered from a man aged 18 to 29 in good health. Some clones in this sample may be carry-over from other donors' samples.

CDR3 region: CASSWGGSSYEQYF. CDR3 nucleotide sequence: TGTGCCAGCAGCTGGGGTGGGAGCTCCTACGAGCAGTACTTC. The chain combines TRBV5-6 with TRBJ2-5; TRBD2 might be the D (5 bases). The DNA end is more similar to TRBJ2-7, so the J call may be wrong. The CDR3 has 14 amino acids. CDR1 and CDR2 from the germline V gene are SGHDT and YYEEEE.

This clone was recorded only once. In DNA form, the CDR3 reads TGTGCCAGCAGTTTAGGAAAGACAGGTGTCCAAGAGACCCAGTACTTC. Translating it yields CASSLGKTGVQETQYF. The rearrangement joins TRBV28 to TRBJ2-5; possible D gene TRBD1, 6 bases. Germline-derived CDR1 and CDR2 are MDHEN and SYDVKM. V was pared by 2 bases and J by 1 base, with 14 bases between. The CDR3 extends over 16 amino acids.

This clone appeared a single time. V gene TRBV28 combines with J gene TRBJ1-5, with D possibly matching TRBD1 (5 bases). The CDR3 is 19 amino acids. Germline assignment: CDR1 MDHEN and CDR2 SYDVKM. V was pared by 3 bases and J by 6 bases, with 27 bases between. CDR3 bases: TGTGCCAGCAGTTTGTGGGTTAGGGCAGGGAAAGATGATGGTCAGCCCCAGCATTTT. Residues: CASSLWVRAGKDDGQPQHF.

Comments on this clone: At the DNA level, this CDR3 is encoded by other sequences in the same sample as well. The chain couples TRBV4-1 to TRBJ2-1; D is perhaps TRBD2 (6 bases). CDR3 size: 16 residues. Germline V CDR1 and CDR2: MGHRA, YSYEKL. The V end lost 2 bases, the J end lost 0 bases, and 11 bases lay between the germline ends. The CDR3 is CASSQRETSSYNEQFF. The CDR3 region has the DNA TGCGCCAGCAGCCAAAGGGAGACTAGCTCCTACAATGAGCAGTTCTTC.

The genes are TRBV28 and TRBJ2-7; 13 bases line up with TRBD2. This CDR3 comprises 16 residues. Germline V gene sequence: CDR1 MDHEN, CDR2 SYDVKM. Trimming took 4 bases from V and 3 from J; bases not matched to a gene: 6. The CDR3 reads CASSSPGTSGNYEQYF. The CDR3 region has the DNA TGTGCCAGCAGTTCTCCCGGGACTAGCGGGAACTACGAGCAGTACTTC.

This chain uses TRBV7-8 with TRBJ1-1, with no clear D. Germline V lookup: CDR1 SGHVS, CDR2 FQNEAQ. V lost 1 base and J lost 7, with 7 bases in between. The length of the CDR3 is 12 residues. In DNA form, the CDR3 reads TGTGCCAGCAGCTTAGGTCCCCGTGAAGCTTTCTTT. Its translation: CASSLGPREAFF.

J is TRBJ2-7 and V is TRBV5-6; weak D call: TRBD1 (6 bases). This CDR3 is 15 amino acids long. Between the trimmed V and J ends, which lost 1 base and 2 bases, there was a span of 13 bases. Per the germline V gene, CDR1 is SGHDT and CDR2 is YYEEEE. CDR3 nucleotide sequence: TGTGCCAGCAGCTTGATAGGGACAACTACCTACGAGCAGTACTTC. Protein sequence: CASSLIGTTTYEQYF.

V usage is TRBV6-1 and J usage is TRBJ1-5, with a weak D call TRBD1 (5 bases). The V and J ends lost 3 bases and 7 bases respectively, with 13 bases between them. From germline, CDR1 is MNHNS and CDR2 SASEGT. The CDR3 loop spans 14 amino acids. The CDR3 coding sequence is TGTGCCAGCAGTGACCAGGGAGGAGTGCAGCCCCAGCATTTT. Encoded protein: CASSDQGGVQPQHF.

V and J are TRBV7-8 and TRBJ2-7, with 12 bases matching TRBD2. Germline-derived CDR1 and CDR2 are SGHVS and FQNEAQ. Trimming removed 3 bases from V and 2 bases from J; junction bases left unmatched: 8. The CDR3 is made up of 17 amino acids. The CDR3 sequence: CASSFGLAGSPTYEQYF. CDR3 sequence (DNA): TGTGCCAGCAGCTTCGGACTAGCGGGGAGTCCGACCTACGAGCAGTACTTC.

The rearrangement links TRBV19 to TRBJ2-1, with TRBD2 matching 8 bases. Germline trimming cut 0 bases from V and 14 bases from J; bases unmatched to any gene: 12. Germline V CDR1 and CDR2: LNHDA, SQIVND (reference sequence). This CDR3 spans 15 amino acids. CDR3: CASSIDLSSGGEEFF. CDR3 coding DNA: TGTGCCAGTAGTATAGATCTATCCTCGGGAGGGGAGGAGTTCTTC. Variable domain in full (rest from reference TRBV19 and TRBJ2-1): DGGITQSPKYLFRKEGQNVTLSCEQNLNHDAMYWYRQDPGQGLRLIYYSQIVNDFQKGDIAEGYSVSREKKESFPLTVTSAQKNPTAFYLCASSIDLSSGGEEFFGPGTRLTVL.

The rearrangement uses TRBV27 and TRBJ2-1; 9 bases are a match to TRBD1. This CDR3 region has 14 residues. Germline V CDR1 and CDR2: MNHEY, SMNVEV (reference sequence). V dropped 5 bases and J dropped 8; count of bases not matched to a gene: 7. The CDR3 nucleotides are TGTGCCAGCAGTGTGACAGGGGGGTTCGATGAGCAGTTCTTC. Residues: CASSVTGGFDEQFF.

The rearrangement links TRBV10-2 to TRBJ2-2; the D call may be TRBD1 or TRBD2 (6 bases each). The CDR3 contains 14 residues. Germline V gene sequence: CDR1 WSHSY, CDR2 SAAADI. V lost 8 bases and J 5 bases, leaving 15 bases between the germline ends. The CDR3 protein is CASSPGGGTGELFF. The CDR3 DNA is TGCGCCAGCTCCCCAGGAGGGGGGACCGGGGAGCTGTTTTTT.

The chain joins TRBV6-1 to TRBJ1-5; no clear D. Trimming shortened V by 3 bases and J by 2 bases, and 11 bases separated the two germline ends. This CDR3 spans 15 amino acids. CDR1 is MNHNS, CDR2 SASEGT, per germline. The CDR3 nucleotides read TGTGCCAGCAGTGAGGGCCCCTTTGGCAATCAGCCCCAGCATTTT. Translation gives CASSEGPFGNQPQHF.

The genes are TRBV4-3 and TRBJ2-1; D unclear. Germline V gene sequence: CDR1 LGHNA, CDR2 YSLEER. V lost 1 base and J 8 bases, leaving 12 bases between the germline ends. The CDR3 is 14 residues long. This CDR3 reads CASSQGLRPDEQFF. CDR3 sequence (DNA): TGCGCCAGCAGCCAAGGACTCCGGCCGGATGAGCAGTTCTTC.

This rearrangement joins TRBV5-1 to TRBJ1-1, with D perhaps matching TRBD1 (6 bases). With 0 bases removed from V and 1 base from J, the gap between germline ends came to 10 bases. The CDR3 runs 15 residues. The germline gives CDR1 SGHRS, CDR2 YFSETQ. DNA of the CDR3: TGCGCCAGCAGCTTGGTGGCGACAGGGAACACTGAAGCTTTCTTT. Protein: CASSLVATGNTEAFF. The full variable domain, with the rest looked up from reference TRBV5-1 and TRBJ1-1, is KAGVTQTPRYLIKTRGQQVTLSCSPISGHRSVSWYQQTPGQGLQFLFEYFSETQRNKGNFPGRFSGRQFSNSRSEMNVSTLELGDSALYLCASSLVATGNTEAFFGQGTRLTVV.

This chain joins TRBV9 and TRBJ2-3; a possible D gene is TRBD2 (5 bases). CDR1 is SGDLS and CDR2 is YYNGEE in the germline V gene. The CDR3 length is 12 residues. Trimming removed 4 bases from V and 7 bases from J, with 10 bases in between. The CDR3 loop is CASSPDSNTQYF. As DNA, the CDR3 is TGTGCCAGCAGCCCGGACTCAAATACGCAGTATTTT.

This clone was detected once. The same CDR3 arises from other DNA sequences in this sample as well. V and J are TRBV11-3 and TRBJ2-1; maybe TRBD2 (5 bases). The V end was cut by 4 bases, the J end by 7 bases, with 8 bases between. The germline CDR1 and CDR2 sequences are SGHNT and YENEEA. The CDR3 extends over 12 amino acids. CDR3 sequence reads: CASSSRVNEQFF. CDR3 DNA sequence: TGTGCCAGCAGCTCGCGGGTTAATGAGCAGTTCTTC.

The rearrangement links TRBV5-4 to TRBJ1-1; TRBD1 aligns across 8 bases. This CDR3 has 15 amino acids. After removal of 3 bases from V and 2 bases from J, the junction contained 6 bases not matched to a gene. CDR1 and CDR2 from the germline V gene are SGHNT and YYREEE (reference sequence). The CDR3 here is CASSWAGTGNTEAFF. The CDR3 DNA reads TGTGCCAGCAGCTGGGCCGGGACAGGTAACACTGAAGCTTTCTTT.

The chain uses TRBV4-3 and TRBJ2-7; a weak D match, TRBD2 (5 bases). Looked up from germline, CDR1 is LGHNA and CDR2 is YSLEER. The CDR3 runs 14 residues. Trimming left V 5 bases short and J 4 bases short, with 15 bases between. CDR3 in amino acids: CASSNGVRTYEQYF. In nucleotides, the CDR3 is TGCGCCAGCAGCAACGGGGTGAGGACTTACGAGCAGTACTTC.

The chain recombines TRBV6-5 with TRBJ1-2, with 7 bases aligning to TRBD1. Germline V gives CDR1 MNHEY, CDR2 SVGAGI. This CDR3 region has 15 residues. Trimming at V came to 0 bases and at J to 8 bases, leaving 9 bases not matched to a gene. The CDR3 region has the DNA TGTGCCAGCAGTTACTCTACCGGGACAGTAGAAGGCTACACCTTC. Its translation is CASSYSTGTVEGYTF.

V and J are TRBV11-2 and TRBJ1-5; no firm D call. The CDR3 has 13 amino acids. Germline V gene lookup returns CDR1 SGHAT and CDR2 FQNNGV. The V end lost 1 base, the J end lost 4 bases, and 5 bases lay between the germline ends. The CDR3 DNA is TGTGCCAGCAGCTTAGCCCCTAATCAGCCCCAGCATTTT. Its protein is CASSLAPNQPQHF.

As regards this clone: Other DNA sequences in this specimen translate into the identical CDR3. This sequence joins TRBV6-5 and TRBJ2-2; tentatively, D is TRBD2 (5 bases). The CDR3 consists of 12 residues. Trimming took 6 bases from V and 6 from J, leaving 8 bases between them. CDR1 is MNHEY and CDR2 is SVGAGI in the germline V gene. The CDR3 region is CASSPGSGELFF. The CDR3 nucleotides read TGTGCCAGCAGCCCGGGGTCCGGGGAGCTGTTTTTT.

The J gene is TRBJ2-1, the V gene TRBV19, with TRBD2 matching over 11 bases. Trimming at V came to 9 bases and at J to 0 bases, leaving 13 bases not matched to a gene. Germline assignment: CDR1 LNHDA and CDR2 SQIVND (reference sequence). The CDR3 covers 18 residues. The CDR3 spells CASSGLAETGSSYNEQFF. The CDR3 DNA is TGTGCCAGCTCGGGACTAGCGGAGACTGGGAGCTCCTACAATGAGCAGTTCTTC.

V and J are TRBV5-1 and TRBJ2-5; D remains ambiguous. CDR1 and CDR2 from the germline V gene are SGHRS and YFSETQ. V lost 3 bases and J lost 3, with 21 bases in between. The CDR3 loop spans 17 amino acids. CDR3 nucleotide sequence: TGCGCCAGCAGCTCAGTTGTTCGCCCACAGACGGAAGAGACCCAGTACTTC. It is translated as CASSSVVRPQTEETQYF.

The rearrangement joins TRBV25-1 to TRBJ2-5; 7 bases match TRBD1. Trimming removed 4 bases from V and 1 base from J; junction bases left unmatched: 3. The CDR3 has 14 residues. Germline values: CDR1 MGHDK, CDR2 SYGVNS. Here the CDR3 reads CASSARDSQETQYF. The CDR3 nucleotides are TGTGCCAGCAGTGCACGGGACAGCCAAGAGACCCAGTACTTC.

The rearrangement links TRBV29-1 to TRBJ1-1; TRBD1 might be the D (5 bases). The CDR3 is 11 amino acids. Germline CDR1 and CDR2: SQVTM and ANQGSEA. V was cut by 3 bases and J by 8 bases, with 10 bases left in between. In DNA form, the CDR3 reads TGCAGCGTTGAGTCACGGACAGAAGCTTTCTTT. It specifies CSVESRTEAFF.

The rearrangement links TRBV28 to TRBJ1-1; perhaps TRBD1 as D (6 bases). This CDR3 contains 15 residues. Trimming stripped 5 bases from V and 2 bases from J, with 15 bases between. Germline V gene lookup returns CDR1 MDHEN and CDR2 SYDVKM. The chain's CDR3 is CASSHRLQGNTEAFF. The CDR3 bases are TGTGCCAGCAGTCATCGCTTACAGGGAAACACTGAAGCTTTCTTT.

The V gene is TRBV7-9, the J gene TRBJ2-7, with TRBD2 identical over 7 bases. V lost 4 bases and J lost 6; bases outside the gene matches: 9. Looked up from germline, CDR1 is SEHNR and CDR2 is FQNEAQ (reference sequence). The CDR3 contains 14 residues. CDR3 DNA sequence: TGTGCCAGCAGCTGGGGGGGACCCCGGGGCGAGCAGTACTTC. As protein: CASSWGGPRGEQYF.

The rearrangement uses TRBV29-1 and TRBJ2-3; TRBD2 agrees at 11 bases. The V gene end was trimmed by 8 bases and the J gene end by 4 bases; junction bases not matched to a gene: 11. CDR1 is SQVTM, CDR2 ANQGSEA, per germline. This CDR3 has 15 amino acids. As DNA, the CDR3 is TGCAGCCCTACCCTAGCGGGAGGTAGCGCAGATACGCAGTATTTT. As protein: CSPTLAGGSADTQYF.

This clone has more than one count but fewer than ten. The J gene is TRBJ1-1, the V gene TRBV2; D perhaps matches TRBD1 (5 bases). The CDR3 spans 14 residues. Germline V CDR1 and CDR2: SNHLY, FYNNEI. Trimming left V 4 bases short and J 3 bases short, with 12 bases between. CDR3 region: CASSVFSRDTEAFF. DNA of the CDR3: TGTGCCAGCAGTGTTTTCTCCAGGGACACTGAAGCTTTCTTT. The whole variable domain, remainder taken from reference TRBV2 and TRBJ1-1, is EPEVTQTPSHQVTQMGQEVILRCVPISNHLYFYWYRQILGQKVEFLVSFYNNEISEKSEIFDDQFSVERPDGSNFTLKIRSTKLEDSAMYFCASSVFSRDTEAFFGQGTRLTVV.